The 15 T cell receptor beta chains listed next were all sequenced from one sample in a study of blood T cell repertoires in COVID-19. Sequenced by immunoSEQ multiplex PCR; TCRdb stores in-frame clones only, minus some. Of hundreds of thousands of clones in the sample, about nine tenths were seen once. What was sequenced was peripheral blood. The source of these receptors is a man aged 55-75 years who had recovered from COVID-19.

This chain links TRBV7-3 with TRBJ2-3; TRBD2 aligns across 10 bases. The CDR3 has 15 amino acids. Unmatched junction bases numbered 3, after V lost 0 bases and J lost 6 bases. The germline gives CDR1 SGHTA, CDR2 FQGTGA. The CDR3 DNA reads as TGTGCCAGCAGCTTAACTAGCGGGAGGCTCGATACGCAGTATTTT. It specifies CASSLTSGRLDTQYF.

This clone was detected only once. For the CDR3, the DNA is TGTGCCAGCAGCTTAAGGGCCGGCGGGAGCCCTTACGAGCAGTACTTC. Amino acids: CASSLRAGGSPYEQYF. The chain couples TRBV11-2 to TRBJ2-7; 7 nucleotides align to TRBD2. Per the germline V gene, CDR1 is SGHAT and CDR2 is FQNNGV. The V gene end was trimmed by 2 bases and the J gene end by 4 bases; junction bases not matched to a gene: 11. This CDR3 is 16 amino acids long.

The genes are TRBV3-1 (or the pseudogene TRBV3-2) and TRBJ1-2; 8 nucleotides line up with TRBD1. Germline values: CDR1 LGHDT, CDR2 YNNKEL (reference sequence). The length of the CDR3 is 13 residues. Losses at the gene ends were 3 bases for V and 7 bases for J; bases not matched to a gene: 4. CDR3 nucleotides: TGTGCCAGCAGCCAGGGGGGGACAGGTGGCTACACCTTC. It specifies CASSQGGTGGYTF.

This clone has a single count. The rearrangement links TRBV7-9 to TRBJ2-3; D is unclear. The CDR3 is 16 amino acids. Trimming cost V 5 bases and J 2 bases, with 17 bases left between them. CDR1 SEHNR and CDR2 FQNEAQ come from the germline V gene (reference sequence). The CDR3 nucleotides are TGTGCCAGCAGCGCTTATATCGGCGGAAACACAGATACGCAGTATTTT. It codes for CASSAYIGGNTDTQYF.

In this sample, this clone turned up a few times. The rearrangement links TRBV4-1 to TRBJ2-2; 13 nucleotides agree with TRBD2. Trimming removed 1 base from V and 5 bases from J; junction bases left unmatched: 7. Germline-derived CDR1 and CDR2 are MGHRA and YSYEKL. The CDR3 runs 18 residues. The CDR3 reads CASSQGGLAGVGTGELFF. The CDR3 bases are TGCGCCAGCAGCCAAGGAGGACTAGCGGGAGTAGGGACCGGGGAGCTGTTTTTT.

The V and J genes are TRBV14 and TRBJ2-5; 7 bases fit TRBD2. Trimming cost V 1 base and J 5 bases; bases outside gene matches: 4. The CDR3 is 14 amino acids. From germline, CDR1 is SGHDN and CDR2 FVKESK. In DNA, the CDR3 is TGTGCCAGCAGCCAAGTGGGAGGGATCGAGACCCAGTACTTC. Its translation is CASSQVGGIETQYF.

The chain uses TRBV5-1 and TRBJ2-1; D is possibly TRBD2 (5 bases). Trimming removed 4 bases at V and 0 bases at J, with 5 bases between. Germline CDR1 reads SGHRS; CDR2 reads YFSETQ. This CDR3 region has 13 residues. CDR3 nucleotides: TGCGCCAGCAGCCGGGACTCCTACAATGAGCAGTTCTTC. It encodes CASSRDSYNEQFF. Supplemented by reference TRBV5-1 and TRBJ2-1, the full variable domain reads KAGVTQTPRYLIKTRGQQVTLSCSPISGHRSVSWYQQTPGQGLQFLFEYFSETQRNKGNFPGRFSGRQFSNSRSEMNVSTLELGDSALYLCASSRDSYNEQFFGPGTRLTVL.

This chain links TRBV20-1 with TRBJ1-2, with D possibly matching TRBD1 (6 bases). CDR3 length: 11 residues. Deletions cut 7 bases from V and 4 bases from J, with 10 bases between. Germline CDR1 is DFQATT and CDR2 is SNEGSKA (reference sequence). CDR3 sequence reads: CSVQGTYGYTF. CDR3 nucleotides: TGCAGTGTCCAGGGGACCTATGGCTACACCTTC.

The CDR3 nucleotides read TGCGCCAGCAGCTTGGATGGGCGGGTGGACACCGGGGAGCTGTTTTTT. Its protein product is CASSLDGRVDTGELFF. The V gene is TRBV5-1, the J gene TRBJ2-2; tentatively, D is TRBD2 (5 bases). Trimming took off 0 bases at V and 3 bases at J, with 12 bases between the two ends. The germline V gene has CDR1 SGHRS and CDR2 YFSETQ. CDR3 length: 16 amino acids.

This rearrangement joins TRBV6-5 to TRBJ2-7, with D possibly matching TRBD1 (6 bases). Germline-derived CDR1 and CDR2 are MNHEY and SVGAGI. V lost 6 bases and J 4 bases, leaving 19 bases between the germline ends. This CDR3 has 15 residues. The CDR3 DNA is TGTGCCAGCAGCCGCCAGTTACAGGGAGTTTACGAGCAGTACTTC. Translating it yields CASSRQLQGVYEQYF.

The chain recombines TRBV15 with TRBJ2-5; the match to TRBD2 covers 13 bases. J was trimmed by 5 bases and V by 5 bases; bases with no gene match: 11. The CDR3 consists of 17 residues. CDR1 is LNHNV, CDR2 YYDKDF, per germline (reference sequence). CDR3 nucleotide sequence: TGTGCCACCAGCGTACCGGGACTAGCGGGGAGTAGGGAGACCCAGTACTTC. Translating gives CATSVPGLAGSRETQYF.

V usage is TRBV3-1 (or the pseudogene TRBV3-2) and J usage is TRBJ1-1; TRBD1 matches at 7 bases. The V and J ends lost 1 base and 6 bases, in that order; junction bases with no gene match: 5. The CDR3 has 14 amino acids. CDR1 is LGHDT and CDR2 is YNNKEL in the germline V gene (reference sequence). CDR3 amino acids: CASSQVTGSAEAFF. The CDR3 bases are TGTGCCAGCAGCCAAGTGACAGGGTCGGCTGAAGCTTTCTTT.

V usage is TRBV28 and J usage is TRBJ1-1, with a possible D match to TRBD1 (6 bases). Trimming removed 3 bases from V and 1 base from J, with 15 bases in between. Germline V gives CDR1 MDHEN, CDR2 SYDVKM. The CDR3 runs to 16 residues. CDR3 loop: CASSFGGGYPNTEAFF. The CDR3 nucleotides are TGTGCCAGCAGTTTCGGGGGGGGCTACCCGAACACTGAAGCTTTCTTT.

The chain uses TRBV6-1 and TRBJ2-5; tentatively, D is TRBD2 (5 bases). This CDR3 has 14 amino acids. Germline V CDR1 and CDR2: MNHNS, SASEGT. Trimming cost V 2 bases and J 1 base, with 8 bases left between them. The CDR3 is CASSEMAGQETQYF. CDR3 in DNA: TGTGCCAGCAGTGAAATGGCGGGCCAAGAGACCCAGTACTTC.

This chain connects TRBV7-3 to TRBJ2-2, with 10 bases that match TRBD1. This CDR3 has 14 residues. The V and J ends lost 9 bases and 3 bases, in that order; junction bases with no gene match: 4. The germline V gene has CDR1 SGHTA and CDR2 FQGTGA. The CDR3 nucleotides read TGTGCCAGTTCGGACAGGGGGGACACCGGGGAGCTGTTTTTT. Amino acids: CASSDRGDTGELFF.